Listed below are T cell receptor beta chains from one sample, sequenced in a study of blood T cell repertoires in COVID-19. The repertoire was sequenced with immunoSEQ multiplex PCR; TCRdb's copy has only in-frame clones and lacks some. The table has about 240,000 clones, roughly 81% seen once. Sequencing input: peripheral blood. These receptors originate from a man aged 50-60 years with acute or convalescent COVID-19. The CDR3 runs from the conserved cysteine through the conserved F or W. D genes are given only for firm matches. Size tells how often a clone was seen (once, few, many) or the class of an expanded clone, and some rows leave it out.

D gene: TRBD1; clone size: NA; J gene: TRBJ2-4; V gene: TRBV19; CDR3 DNA: TGTGCCAGTAGTATTCGGCAGACTCAGGGGGCGCGTGGCAAAAACATTCAGTACTTC; CDR3 protein: CASSIRQTQGARGKNIQYF
D gene: NA; clone size: NA; J gene: TRBJ1-1; V gene: TRBV27; CDR3 DNA: TGTGCCAGCAGTTCGTACTCAGGGGTAATGAACACTGAAGCTTTCTTT; CDR3 protein: CASSSYSGVMNTEAFF
D gene: TRBD1; clone size: once; J gene: TRBJ1-2; V gene: TRBV3-1/TRBV3-2; CDR3 DNA: TGTGCCAGCAGCCCGCGGGACAGCTATGGCTACACCTTC; CDR3 protein: CASSPRDSYGYTF
D gene: TRBD1; clone size: NA; J gene: TRBJ2-2; V gene: TRBV7-6; CDR3 DNA: TGTGCCAGCAGCTTAGGGCCGGGCACAGGGGCCGGCACCGGGGAGCTGTTTTTT; CDR3 protein: CASSLGPGTGAGTGELFF
D gene: TRBD2; clone size: NA; J gene: TRBJ2-1; V gene: TRBV13; CDR3 DNA: TGTGCCAGCAGCCCATCGGGAGGCCCTTGGGATGAGCAGTTCTTC; CDR3 protein: CASSPSGGPWDEQFF
D gene: NA; clone size: few; J gene: TRBJ1-2; V gene: TRBV12-3/TRBV12-4; CDR3 DNA: TGTGCCAGCAGTTTTGGGCAGAACTATGGCTACACCTTC; CDR3 protein: CASSFGQNYGYTF
D gene: TRBD1; clone size: NA; J gene: TRBJ1-5; V gene: TRBV9; CDR3 DNA: TGTGCCAGCAGCGTAGCCCCAGGGGGCGATCAGCCCCAGCATTTT; CDR3 protein: CASSVAPGGDQPQHF
D gene: NA; clone size: few; J gene: TRBJ1-1; V gene: TRBV12-3/TRBV12-4; CDR3 DNA: TGTGCCAGCAGTTCGGACAAGAACACTGAAGCTTTCTTT; CDR3 protein: CASSSDKNTEAFF
D gene: NA; clone size: NA; J gene: TRBJ2-4; V gene: TRBV6-5; CDR3 DNA: TGTGCCAGCAGTTACGGGGAGGCGGCCAAAAACATTCAGTACTTC; CDR3 protein: CASSYGEAAKNIQYF
D gene: NA; clone size: NA; J gene: TRBJ2-7; V gene: TRBV3-1/TRBV3-2; CDR3 DNA: TGTGCCAGCAGCCAAGTTTGGCCAGGGGAGTCCTACGAGCAGTACTTC; CDR3 protein: CASSQVWPGESYEQYF
D gene: TRBD1; clone size: NA; J gene: TRBJ2-2; V gene: TRBV28; CDR3 DNA: TGTGCCAGCAGTTCCTCTCACAGGGGCTCTAACACCGGGGAGCTGTTTTTT; CDR3 protein: CASSSSHRGSNTGELFF
D gene: TRBD1; clone size: NA; J gene: TRBJ1-5; V gene: TRBV27; CDR3 DNA: TGTGCCAGCAGTTTATTGGGGGACAGCAGCAATCAGCCCCAGCATTTT; CDR3 protein: CASSLLGDSSNQPQHF
D gene: NA; clone size: NA; J gene: TRBJ1-2; V gene: TRBV6-5; CDR3 DNA: TGTGCCAGCAGTTACTCGGTTGTGGAGAACCATGGCTACACCTTC; CDR3 protein: CASSYSVVENHGYTF
D gene: NA; clone size: NA; J gene: TRBJ2-5; V gene: TRBV11-3; CDR3 DNA: TGTGCCAGCGGATGGGACTTATTAGAGACCCAGTACTTC; CDR3 protein: CASGWDLLETQYF
D gene: NA; clone size: NA; J gene: TRBJ1-2; V gene: TRBV30; CDR3 DNA: TGTGCCTGGAGTTCATCCAGCTATGGCTACACCTTC; CDR3 protein: CAWSSSSYGYTF
D gene: NA; clone size: NA; J gene: TRBJ2-7; V gene: TRBV25-1; CDR3 DNA: TGTGCCAGCAGTGTCTCCGGGACACTCGAGCAGTACTTC; CDR3 protein: CASSVSGTLEQYF
D gene: TRBD1; clone size: NA; J gene: TRBJ1-2; V gene: TRBV11-1; CDR3 DNA: TGTGCCAGCAGAAGCGGACAGGGCTATGGCTACACCTTC; CDR3 protein: CASRSGQGYGYTF
D gene: TRBD2; clone size: once; J gene: TRBJ2-1; V gene: TRBV13; CDR3 DNA: TGTGCCAGCAGCTTAGGGGCGGGAGGTAGCTCCTACAATGAGCAGTTCTTC; CDR3 protein: CASSLGAGGSSYNEQFF
D gene: NA; clone size: NA; J gene: TRBJ2-1; V gene: TRBV18; CDR3 DNA: TGTGCCAGCTCACCTTTTTCGGCTACCGCGGGGAATGAGCAGTTCTTC; CDR3 protein: CASSPFSATAGNEQFF
D gene: TRBD2; clone size: NA; J gene: TRBJ2-1; V gene: TRBV5-1; CDR3 DNA: TGCGCCAGCAAGCGGGGGACCTACAATGAGCAGTTCTTC; CDR3 protein: CASKRGTYNEQFF
D gene: NA; clone size: NA; J gene: TRBJ1-1; V gene: TRBV5-1; CDR3 DNA: TGCGCCAGCAGTTTTGATACAGGGTGGAACACTGAAGCTTTCTTT; CDR3 protein: CASSFDTGWNTEAFF
D gene: NA; clone size: NA; J gene: TRBJ2-7; V gene: TRBV2; CDR3 DNA: TGTGCCAGCAGCCCCGCCCGGTTTTCCTACGAGCAGTACTTC; CDR3 protein: CASSPARFSYEQYF
D gene: TRBD1; clone size: NA; J gene: TRBJ2-7; V gene: TRBV11-3; CDR3 DNA: TGTGCCAGCAGTAAAGGGACAGCGAGCTCCTACGAGCAGTACTTC; CDR3 protein: CASSKGTASSYEQYF
D gene: TRBD1; clone size: NA; J gene: TRBJ1-5; V gene: TRBV28; CDR3 DNA: TGTGCCAGCAGTCTCCCAGACAGGGAGGTAAAGCCCCAGCATTTT; CDR3 protein: CASSLPDREVKPQHF
D gene: TRBD2; clone size: NA; J gene: TRBJ2-5; V gene: TRBV18; CDR3 DNA: TGTGCCAGTCTGGAAGCGGGAGTTCGAGAGACCCAGTACTTC; CDR3 protein: CASLEAGVRETQYF
D gene: TRBD2; clone size: NA; J gene: TRBJ2-4; V gene: TRBV7-2; CDR3 DNA: TGTGCCAGCAGCTTAACTAGCGGGAGGGAAAACATTCAGTACTTC; CDR3 protein: CASSLTSGRENIQYF
D gene: TRBD2; clone size: NA; J gene: TRBJ2-2; V gene: TRBV7-9; CDR3 DNA: TGTGCCAGCAGCTTAAGGACTAGCGGGGGATTGAACACCGGGGAGCTGTTTTTT; CDR3 protein: CASSLRTSGGLNTGELFF
D gene: NA; clone size: NA; J gene: TRBJ2-3; V gene: TRBV27; CDR3 DNA: TGTGCCAGCAGGACAACTAGCACAGATACGCAGTATTTT; CDR3 protein: CASRTTSTDTQYF
D gene: NA; clone size: NA; J gene: TRBJ1-6; V gene: TRBV6-5; CDR3 DNA: TGTGCAGGCGGCAGCCGGGGTTCACCCCTCCACTTT; CDR3 protein: CAGGSRGSPLHF
D gene: TRBD2; clone size: NA; J gene: TRBJ2-1; V gene: TRBV6-5; CDR3 DNA: TGTGCCAGCAGTTCCGGGACTAGCGTGTTTGAGCAGTTCTTC; CDR3 protein: CASSSGTSVFEQFF
D gene: NA; clone size: NA; J gene: TRBJ1-6; V gene: TRBV19; CDR3 DNA: TGTGCCAGTAGTATGTATGCGGGAAATTCACCCCTCCACTTT; CDR3 protein: CASSMYAGNSPLHF
D gene: NA; clone size: once; J gene: TRBJ1-5; V gene: TRBV2; CDR3 DNA: TGTGCCAGCAGTGAAAGGCAGGGGTTCAATCAGCCCCAGCATTTT; CDR3 protein: CASSERQGFNQPQHF